The 5 T cell receptor beta chains listed next were all sequenced from one sample in a study of blood T cell repertoires in COVID-19. Generated by immunoSEQ multiplex PCR, the TCRdb table keeps only in-frame clones and is missing some. The sample shows some 190,000 clones, about 88% of them seen only once. Material: peripheral blood. The receptors originated from a woman aged 35 to 49 who had recovered from COVID-19.

The chain couples TRBV9 to TRBJ2-5, with 8 bases fitting TRBD1. V lost 0 bases, J lost 5 bases, and 9 bases stayed unmatched. This CDR3 is built from 16 residues. Germline V gene sequence: CDR1 SGDLS, CDR2 YYNGEE. The CDR3, as DNA: TGTGCCAGCAGCGTAGTGGGGGACAGGTGGCGGGAGACCCAGTACTTC. Amino acids: CASSVVGDRWRETQYF. The variable domain in full, completed from reference TRBV9 and TRBJ2-5, reads DSGVTQTPKHLITATGQRVTLRCSPRSGDLSVYWYQQSLDQGLQFLIQYYNGEERAKGNILERFSAQQFPDLHSELNLSSLELGDSALYFCASSVVGDRWRETQYFGPGTRLLVL.

This clone was counted a few times. The chain employs TRBV3-1 (or the pseudogene TRBV3-2) and TRBJ1-6; TRBD1 aligns across 7 bases. Trimming cost V 5 bases and J 10 bases; bases outside gene matches: 8. Looked up from germline, CDR1 is LGHDT and CDR2 is YNNKEL (reference sequence). The CDR3 runs 14 residues. The CDR3 here is CASSSDRERSPLHF. Written as DNA, the CDR3 is TGTGCCAGCAGCTCAGACAGGGAGAGGTCACCCCTCCACTTT.

This chain uses TRBV28 with TRBJ2-1; the match to TRBD2 covers 7 bases. Germline-derived CDR1 and CDR2 are MDHEN and SYDVKM. Trimming cost V 5 bases and J 9 bases; bases outside gene matches: 10. The CDR3 is 14 residues long. The CDR3 coding sequence is TGTGCCAGCAGTACCCCGGGACTACCCTCTGAGCAGTTCTTC. Amino acid sequence: CASSTPGLPSEQFF.

The chain has TRBV6-5 and TRBJ2-7; 8 bases line up with TRBD1. Germline V gene sequence: CDR1 MNHEY, CDR2 SVGAGI. After removal of 4 bases from V and 6 bases from J, the junction contained 11 bases not matched to a gene. The CDR3 is made up of 15 amino acids. The CDR3 sequence: CASSSRTGSIFEQYF. For the CDR3, the DNA is TGTGCCAGCAGTTCCCGGACAGGGTCAATTTTCGAGCAGTACTTC.

V usage is TRBV5-4 and J usage is TRBJ1-2, with D possibly being TRBD1 (6 bases). Germline V lookup: CDR1 SGHNT, CDR2 YYREEE (reference sequence). The CDR3 is 16 residues long. Trimming removed 4 bases at V and 8 bases at J, with 24 bases between. As DNA, the CDR3 is TGTGCCAGCAGCCAAACCTTCCGGGGGGCGGTTAGAGGCTACACCTTC. It specifies CASSQTFRGAVRGYTF.